These T cell receptor beta chains were read from a single sample in a study of T-cell reconstitution after alpha-beta-depleted transplantation in children. TCRdb re-analysed the PCR reads in MiXCR, keeping a single row per CDR3 protein. This table has about 460,000 distinct CDR3 sequences, about 11% appearing once. The starting material was PBMCs, obtained before TCRalphabeta/CD19-depleted stem cell transplant. The receptor source for this set is a child between 2 and 9 years old with inherited bone marrow failure, due to receive a stem cell transplant. The CDR3 runs from the conserved cysteine through the conserved F or W. D genes are given only for firm matches. Rows give clone size only sometimes, using once, few, many, or a class for an expanded clone.

d_call	j_call	clone_size	v_call	cdr3_aa	cdr3_nt
TRBD2	TRBJ2-2	-	TRBV5-8	CASSLVGTSGSRNTGELFF	TGTGCCAGCAGCTTGGTGGGGACTAGCGGGAGTAGAAACACCGGGGAGCTGTTTTTT
TRBD1	TRBJ2-7	many	TRBV18	CASSPQLGQGPYEQYF	TGTGCCAGCTCACCACAATTAGGACAGGGCCCCTACGAGCAGTACTTC
-	TRBJ1-5	many	TRBV28	CASSQLHSNQPQHF	TGTGCCAGCAGTCAACTCCATAGCAATCAGCCCCAGCATTTT
TRBD1	TRBJ1-5	many	TRBV12-3/TRBV12-4	CASRPPGGGNQPQHF	TGTGCCAGCCGACCCCCAGGGGGAGGCAATCAGCCCCAGCATTTT
TRBD2	TRBJ2-1	many	TRBV11-2	CASSPRTSGNVGYNEQFF	TGTGCCAGCAGCCCACGGACTAGCGGGAACGTGGGCTACAATGAGCAGTTCTTC
-	TRBJ2-7	many	TRBV18	CASSRASSQYEQYF	TGTGCCAGCTCCCGGGCCAGTTCCCAGTACGAGCAGTACTTC
-	TRBJ2-6	many	TRBV7-7	CASSFGSSGANVLTF	TGTGCCAGCAGCTTTGGCAGCTCTGGGGCCAACGTCCTGACTTTC
-	TRBJ2-2	many	TRBV4-2	CASSQAAGNTGELFF	TGTGCCAGCAGCCAAGCCGCAGGGAACACCGGGGAGCTGTTTTTT
-	TRBJ2-1	once	TRBV4-1	CASSQTRADEQFF	TGCGCCAGCAGCCAAACAAGGGCCGATGAGCAGTTCTTC
-	TRBJ2-7	many	TRBV7-9	CASSLSTKDTYEQYF	TGTGCCAGCAGCTTAAGTACGAAGGATACCTACGAGCAGTACTTC
-	TRBJ1-3	many	TRBV24-1	CATSEAGFGNTIYF	TGTGCCACCAGTGAAGCGGGCTTCGGAAACACCATATATTTT
-	TRBJ2-3	few	TRBV4-3	CASSQARGRLYLADTQYF	TGCGCCAGCAGCCAAGCGAGGGGCAGGCTGTACCTCGCAGATACGCAGTATTTT
-	TRBJ2-3	few	TRBV29-1	CSVVPSGQSTDTQYF	TGCAGCGTTGTACCTAGCGGACAGAGCACAGATACGCAGTATTTT
-	TRBJ2-5	many	TRBV5-1	CASSTSLGRYQETQYF	TGCGCCAGCAGCACCTCTCTCGGACGGTACCAAGAGACCCAGTACTTC
-	TRBJ2-1	many	TRBV12-3/TRBV12-4	CASSLGHSSYNEQFF	TGTGCCAGCAGTTTGGGTCACAGCTCCTACAATGAGCAGTTCTTC
TRBD2	TRBJ2-3	many	TRBV5-1	CASSRVGLAEIDTQYF	TGCGCCAGCAGCCGTGTAGGACTAGCGGAAATAGATACGCAGTATTTT
-	TRBJ2-7	-	TRBV5-1	CASGREISYEQYF	TGCGCCAGCGGTCGGGAAATCTCCTACGAGCAGTACTTC
-	TRBJ1-2	many	TRBV27	CASSTIPGTSNYGYTF	TGTGCCAGCAGTACGATCCCCGGGACATCAAACTATGGCTACACCTTC
-	TRBJ2-1	many	TRBV5-1	CASSFSDNEQFF	TGCGCCAGCAGCTTTAGCGACAATGAGCAGTTCTTC
TRBD1	TRBJ1-4	many	TRBV28	CASSSPGQGTGVKLFF	TGTGCCAGCAGCAGCCCCGGACAGGGGACAGGGGTTAAACTGTTTTTT
-	TRBJ2-1	-	TRBV7-2	CASSLGAPVIYNEQFF	TGTGCCAGCAGCTTGGGGGCCCCCGTAATATACAATGAGCAGTTCTTC
TRBD2	TRBJ2-7	many	TRBV27	CASSRSGRGSYEQYF	TGTGCCAGCAGCCGTAGCGGGAGAGGCAGCTACGAGCAGTACTTC
TRBD1	TRBJ1-4	-	TRBV25-1	CASSVSGTGSEKLFF	TGTGCCAGCAGTGTCTCCGGGACAGGGAGTGAAAAACTGTTTTTT
-	TRBJ2-1	many	TRBV6-2/TRBV6-3	CASSYSGKSSYNEQFF	TGTGCCAGCAGTTATAGCGGAAAGAGCTCCTACAATGAGCAGTTCTTC
TRBD1	TRBJ1-1	many	TRBV12-3/TRBV12-4	CASSLGGTGGGMNTEAFF	TGTGCCAGCAGTTTAGGGGGAACAGGGGGCGGCATGAACACTGAAGCTTTCTTT
TRBD1	TRBJ1-1	many	TRBV7-2	CASSLAGTGGTEAFF	TGTGCCAGCAGCTTAGCGGGGACAGGGGGGACTGAAGCTTTCTTT
TRBD1	TRBJ1-4	many	TRBV28	CASSSIDEPGGEKLFF	TGTGCCAGCAGCTCAATCGACGAGCCAGGGGGGGAAAAACTGTTTTTT
-	TRBJ2-3	many	TRBV2	CASNLPTYTDTQYF	TGTGCCAGCAACCTTCCGACTTACACAGATACGCAGTATTTT
-	TRBJ2-3	many	TRBV5-1	CASSLISGDTQYF	TGCGCCAGCAGCTTGATTAGCGGAGATACGCAGTATTTT
-	TRBJ1-5	few	TRBV19	CASSIGRNQPQHF	TGTGCCAGTAGTATCGGCAGGAATCAGCCCCAGCATTTT
-	TRBJ2-2	-	TRBV2	CASSESTTNTGELFF	TGTGCCAGCAGTGAGTCGACAACGAACACCGGGGAGCTGTTTTTT
TRBD2	TRBJ2-3	many	TRBV20-1	CSASGTSGILGTDTQYF	TGCAGTGCGTCCGGGACTAGCGGGATATTGGGCACAGATACGCAGTATTTT
-	TRBJ2-3	few	TRBV5-8	CASSWDGVTDTQYF	TGTGCCAGCAGCTGGGACGGAGTCACAGATACGCAGTATTTT
-	TRBJ2-1	many	TRBV6-2/TRBV6-3	CASSAPSNEQFF	TGTGCCAGCAGTGCCCCTAGCAATGAGCAGTTCTTC
TRBD1	TRBJ2-2	many	TRBV28	CASSFPGTATGELFF	TGTGCCAGCAGTTTCCCAGGGACAGCAACCGGGGAGCTGTTTTTT
-	TRBJ2-1	many	TRBV7-9	CASSPIRSSSYNEQFF	TGTGCCAGCAGCCCAATCCGGAGTTCCTCCTACAATGAGCAGTTCTTC
-	TRBJ2-1	many	TRBV24-1	CATSDLGDRTGGNEQFF	TGTGCCACCAGTGATTTAGGAGACAGGACCGGGGGCAATGAGCAGTTCTTC
-	TRBJ1-2	few	TRBV29-1	CSAGWGRGGYTF	TGCAGCGCAGGGTGGGGGAGAGGCGGCTACACCTTC
-	TRBJ2-2	-	TRBV11-2	CASRLDYSTRKTAGELFF	TGTGCCAGCAGACTAGACTATAGTACCCGGAAAACGGCCGGGGAGCTGTTTTTT
-	TRBJ2-2	many	TRBV7-9	CASSPVDSGELFF	TGTGCCAGCAGCCCCGTCGACAGCGGGGAGCTGTTTTTT
-	TRBJ2-5	many	TRBV28	CASSPPEVTQYF	TGTGCCAGCAGCCCCCCCGAGGTGACCCAGTACTTC
TRBD1	TRBJ2-4	many	TRBV6-6	CASRMTGSGLLAKNIQYF	TGTGCCAGCAGAATGACAGGGTCGGGCCTGCTAGCCAAAAACATTCAGTACTTC
-	TRBJ2-1	few	TRBV19	CASSILTWGEEQFF	TGTGCCAGTAGTATACTGACATGGGGAGAAGAGCAGTTCTTC
-	TRBJ2-1	many	TRBV3-1	CASSQGPQGGNEQFF	TGTGCCAGCAGCCAGGGACCTCAGGGCGGCAATGAGCAGTTCTTC
TRBD2	TRBJ2-5	many	TRBV7-8	CASSPRGLAGETQYF	TGTGCCAGCAGCCCGCGGGGACTAGCGGGAGAGACCCAGTACTTC
-	TRBJ2-6	-	TRBV7-3	CASSLIPPGWSSGANVLTF	TGTGCCAGCAGCTTAATTCCCCCGGGGTGGAGCTCTGGGGCCAACGTCCTGACTTTC
TRBD2	TRBJ2-7	many	TRBV12-3/TRBV12-4	CASRDGTTGHEQYF	TGTGCCAGCAGAGACGGGACTACTGGCCACGAGCAGTACTTC
TRBD2	TRBJ2-1	-	TRBV5-1	CASSPGLAKTYNEQFF	TGCGCCAGCAGCCCCGGACTAGCCAAGACCTACAATGAGCAGTTCTTC
-	TRBJ1-3	few	TRBV5-1	CASSLDVEGAIYF	TGCGCCAGCAGCTTGGATGTGGAAGGAGCCATATATTTT
TRBD2	TRBJ2-4	few	TRBV19	CASSIVLAGEGVRNIQYF	TGTGCCAGTAGTATAGTTCTAGCGGGAGAGGGAGTAAGAAACATTCAGTACTTC
-	TRBJ1-1	-	TRBV5-6	CASSWSDNLEAFF	TGTGCCAGCAGCTGGTCCGATAATCTTGAAGCTTTCTTT
TRBD1	TRBJ2-2	many	TRBV3-1	CASSHRGFTGELFF	TGTGCCAGCAGCCACAGGGGGTTCACCGGGGAGCTGTTTTTT
TRBD2	TRBJ2-5	few	TRBV5-1	CASRWGIAGVETQYF	TGCGCCAGCAGATGGGGGATAGCGGGAGTAGAGACCCAGTACTTC
-	TRBJ2-1	-	TRBV6-2/TRBV6-3	CASSYTDWQQFF	TGTGCCAGCAGTTATACGGACTGGCAGCAGTTCTTC
TRBD1	TRBJ1-1	few	TRBV12-3/TRBV12-4	CASSFGPRGQGVRRRGFEDFF	TGTGCCAGCAGTTTTGGTCCAAGGGGACAGGGGGTACGCCGACGGGGGTTTGAAGATTTCTTT
TRBD2	TRBJ2-7	-	TRBV7-9	CASSLARGGRDSEQYF	TGTGCCAGCAGCTTAGCGAGGGGCGGGAGAGATAGCGAGCAGTACTTC
TRBD2	TRBJ2-3	many	TRBV24-1	CATAPSGRARAQYF	TGTGCCACCGCTCCTAGCGGGAGGGCTCGGGCGCAGTATTTT